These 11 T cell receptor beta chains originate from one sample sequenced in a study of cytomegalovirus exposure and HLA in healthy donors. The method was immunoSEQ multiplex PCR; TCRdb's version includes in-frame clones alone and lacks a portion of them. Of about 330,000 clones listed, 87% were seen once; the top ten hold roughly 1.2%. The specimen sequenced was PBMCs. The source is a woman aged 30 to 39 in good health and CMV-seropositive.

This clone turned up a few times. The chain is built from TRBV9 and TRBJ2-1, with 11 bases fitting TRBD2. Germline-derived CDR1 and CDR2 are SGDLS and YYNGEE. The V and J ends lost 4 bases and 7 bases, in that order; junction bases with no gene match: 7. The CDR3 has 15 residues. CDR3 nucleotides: TGTGCCAGCAGCCCCCTAGCGGGAGGTGGGAATGAGCAGTTCTTC. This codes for CASSPLAGGGNEQFF.

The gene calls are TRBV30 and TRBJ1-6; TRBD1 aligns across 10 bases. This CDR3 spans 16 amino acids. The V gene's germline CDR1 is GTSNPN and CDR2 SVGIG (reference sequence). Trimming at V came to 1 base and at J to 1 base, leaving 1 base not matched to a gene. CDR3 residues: CAWSGDRGSYNSPLHF. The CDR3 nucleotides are TGTGCCTGGAGTGGGGACAGGGGATCCTATAATTCACCCCTCCACTTT.

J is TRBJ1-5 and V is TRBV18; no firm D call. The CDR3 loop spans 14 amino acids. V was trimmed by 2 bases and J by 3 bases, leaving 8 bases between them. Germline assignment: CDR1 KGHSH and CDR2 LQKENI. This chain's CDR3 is CASSPGMNNQPQHF. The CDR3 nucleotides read TGTGCCAGCTCACCAGGGATGAACAATCAGCCCCAGCATTTT.

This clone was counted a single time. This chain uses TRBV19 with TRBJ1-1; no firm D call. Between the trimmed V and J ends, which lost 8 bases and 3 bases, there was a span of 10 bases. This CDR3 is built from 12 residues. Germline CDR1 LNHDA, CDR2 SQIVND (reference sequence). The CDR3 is CASSKVHTEAFF. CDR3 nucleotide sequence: TGTGCCAGTTCCAAGGTTCACACTGAAGCTTTCTTT.

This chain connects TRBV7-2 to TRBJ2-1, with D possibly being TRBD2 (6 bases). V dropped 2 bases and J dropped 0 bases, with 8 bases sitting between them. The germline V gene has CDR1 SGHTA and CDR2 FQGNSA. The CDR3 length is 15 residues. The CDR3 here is CASSLLGGSYNEQFF. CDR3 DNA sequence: TGTGCCAGCAGCTTACTCGGGGGCTCCTACAATGAGCAGTTCTTC.

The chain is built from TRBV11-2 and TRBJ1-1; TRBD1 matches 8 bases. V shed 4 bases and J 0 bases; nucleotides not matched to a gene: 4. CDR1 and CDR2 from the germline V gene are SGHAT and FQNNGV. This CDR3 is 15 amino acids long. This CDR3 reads CASSSETGVNTEAFF. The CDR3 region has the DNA TGTGCCAGCAGCTCAGAGACAGGGGTGAACACTGAAGCTTTCTTT.

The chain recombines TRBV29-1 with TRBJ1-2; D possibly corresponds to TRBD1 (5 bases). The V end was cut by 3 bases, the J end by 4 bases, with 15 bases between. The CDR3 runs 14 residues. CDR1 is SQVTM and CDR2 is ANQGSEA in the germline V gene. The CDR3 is CSVDSGGQGYGYTF. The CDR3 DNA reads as TGCAGCGTTGATAGCGGGGGTCAGGGCTATGGCTACACCTTC.

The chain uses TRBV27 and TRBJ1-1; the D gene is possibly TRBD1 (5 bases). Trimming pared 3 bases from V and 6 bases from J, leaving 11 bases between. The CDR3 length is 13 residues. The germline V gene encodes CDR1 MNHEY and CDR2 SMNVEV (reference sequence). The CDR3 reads CASSLRGPPEAFF. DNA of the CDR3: TGTGCCAGCAGTTTGAGGGGACCCCCTGAAGCTTTCTTT.

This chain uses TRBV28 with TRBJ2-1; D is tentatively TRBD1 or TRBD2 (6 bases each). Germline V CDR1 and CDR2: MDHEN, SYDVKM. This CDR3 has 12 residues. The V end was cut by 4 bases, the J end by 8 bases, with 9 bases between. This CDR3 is CASSSGAYEQFF. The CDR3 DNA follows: TGTGCCAGCAGTTCGGGGGCGTATGAGCAGTTCTTC.

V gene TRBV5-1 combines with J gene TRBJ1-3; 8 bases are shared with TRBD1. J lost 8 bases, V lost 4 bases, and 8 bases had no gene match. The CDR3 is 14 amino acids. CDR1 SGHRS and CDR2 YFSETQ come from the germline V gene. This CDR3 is CASSPDRDPDTIYF. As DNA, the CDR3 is TGCGCCAGCAGCCCGGACAGGGATCCGGACACCATATATTTT.

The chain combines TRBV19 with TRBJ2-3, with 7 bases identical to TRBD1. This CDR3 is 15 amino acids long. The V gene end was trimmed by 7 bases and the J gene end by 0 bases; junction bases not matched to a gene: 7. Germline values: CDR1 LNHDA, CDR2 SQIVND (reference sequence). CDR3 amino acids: CASKTGPSSTDTQYF. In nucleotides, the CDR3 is TGTGCCAGTAAGACAGGGCCCTCTAGCACAGATACGCAGTATTTT.